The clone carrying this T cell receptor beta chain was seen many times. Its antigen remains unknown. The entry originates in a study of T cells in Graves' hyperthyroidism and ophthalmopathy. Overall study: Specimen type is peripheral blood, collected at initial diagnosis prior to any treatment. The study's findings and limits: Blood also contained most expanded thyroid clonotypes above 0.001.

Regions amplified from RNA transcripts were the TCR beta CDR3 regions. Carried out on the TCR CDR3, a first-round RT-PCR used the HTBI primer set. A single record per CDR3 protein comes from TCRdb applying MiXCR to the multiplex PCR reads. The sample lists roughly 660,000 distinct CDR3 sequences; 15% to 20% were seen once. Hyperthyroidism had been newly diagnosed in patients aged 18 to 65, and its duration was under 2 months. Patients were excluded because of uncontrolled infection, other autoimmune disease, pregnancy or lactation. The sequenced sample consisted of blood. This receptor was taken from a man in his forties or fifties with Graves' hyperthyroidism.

CDR3 sequence (DNA): TGTGCCATCAGTGAGACAAAGGGGGGGACTGAAGCTTTCTTT. This translates into CAISETKGGTEAFF. V gene TRBV10-3 combines with J gene TRBJ1-1; a possible D gene is TRBD1 (6 bases). The CDR3 contains 14 residues. V was clipped by 2 bases and J by 5 bases, with 12 bases between them. Germline CDR1 and CDR2: ENHRY and SYGVKD.